These 30 T cell receptor beta chains came from one sample sequenced in a study of cytomegalovirus exposure and HLA in healthy donors. The method was immunoSEQ multiplex PCR; TCRdb's version includes in-frame clones alone and lacks a portion of them. This table has about 160,000 clones, roughly 91% appearing once. Source material: PBMCs. The receptors shown here come from a man aged 18 to 29 in good health and CMV-seropositive.

The J gene is TRBJ1-1, the V gene TRBV29-1; TRBD1 aligns across 8 bases. With 6 bases clipped from V and 1 base from J, the junction kept 10 bases outside the gene matches. The CDR3 spans 15 residues. Looked up from germline, CDR1 is SQVTM and CDR2 is ANQGSEA. CDR3 region: CSVGNTGGRNTEAFF. CDR3 DNA sequence: TGCAGCGTCGGAAATACAGGGGGAAGGAACACTGAAGCTTTCTTT.

The rearrangement links TRBV19 to TRBJ2-5, with 8 bases identical to TRBD2. V gave up 2 bases and J gave up 4 bases; unmatched junction bases: 9. Germline lookup yields CDR1 LNHDA and CDR2 SQIVND (reference sequence). The CDR3 contains 16 residues. CDR3 DNA: TGTGCCAGTAGTATACCGGGACTAGGAATCGGAGAGACCCAGTACTTC. Translated: CASSIPGLGIGETQYF. Full variable domain (missing parts from reference TRBV19 and TRBJ2-5): DGGITQSPKYLFRKEGQNVTLSCEQNLNHDAMYWYRQDPGQGLRLIYYSQIVNDFQKGDIAEGYSVSREKKESFPLTVTSAQKNPTAFYLCASSIPGLGIGETQYFGPGTRLLVL.

The chain uses TRBV28 and TRBJ2-5; D unclear. The ends were cut back, 8 bases at V and 3 bases at J, with 22 bases in the middle. The CDR3 loop spans 16 amino acids. Per the germline V gene, CDR1 is MDHEN and CDR2 is SYDVKM. CDR3 bases: TGTGCCAGCGTACGCCCTCGAGTAGATCGGGAAGAGACCCAGTACTTC. Translating gives CASVRPRVDREETQYF.

This chain connects TRBV7-6 to TRBJ1-2, with D hard to call. V was trimmed by 2 bases and J by 6 bases, leaving 10 bases between them. This CDR3 region has 13 residues. The germline V gene has CDR1 SGHVS and CDR2 FNYEAQ. The CDR3 reads CASSLHTEDGYTF. DNA of the CDR3: TGTGCCAGCAGCTTACACACCGAGGATGGCTACACCTTC.

The V and J genes are TRBV28 and TRBJ2-5; TRBD2 matches 7 bases. J gave up 5 bases and V 7 bases, and 7 bases lay outside the gene matches. CDR1 and CDR2 (germline): MDHEN, SYDVKM. This CDR3 contains 13 residues. CDR3 in DNA: TGTGCCAGCAATGTCGGGAGGATGGAGACCCAGTACTTC. Its translation is CASNVGRMETQYF. Drawing the rest from reference TRBV28 and TRBJ2-5, the complete variable domain is DVKVTQSSRYLVKRTGEKVFLECVQDMDHENMFWYRQDPGLGLRLIYFSYDVKMKEKGDIPEGYSVSREKKERFSLILESASTNQTSMYLCASNVGRMETQYFGPGTRLLVL.

The rearrangement uses TRBV6-1 and TRBJ2-5; D not resolved. Germline CDR1 MNHNS, CDR2 SASEGT. Trimming left V 3 bases short and J 4 bases short, with 9 bases between. This CDR3 contains 13 residues. CDR3 nucleotide sequence: TGTGCCAGCAGTGATCACTTTGGAGAGACCCAGTACTTC. Its protein product is CASSDHFGETQYF.

The V gene is TRBV25-1, the J gene TRBJ2-2; TRBD1 agrees at 8 bases. Trimming removed 6 bases from V and 4 bases from J; junction bases left unmatched: 1. The CDR3 extends over 13 amino acids. Germline V gives CDR1 MGHDK, CDR2 SYGVNS. The DNA for the CDR3 is TGTGCCAGCAGGGACAGGGTCACCGGGGAGCTGTTTTTT. Protein sequence: CASRDRVTGELFF. The full variable domain, its missing parts supplied by reference TRBV25-1 and TRBJ2-2, is EADIYQTPRYLVIGTGKKITLECSQTMGHDKMYWYQQDPGMELHLIHYSYGVNSTEKGDLSSESTVSRIRTEHFPLTLESARPSHTSQYLCASRDRVTGELFFGEGSRLTVL.

The rearrangement links TRBV29-1 to TRBJ2-1; 12 bases agree with TRBD2. The CDR3 is 15 amino acids. With 4 bases clipped from V and 3 bases from J, the junction kept 4 bases outside the gene matches. Germline V lookup: CDR1 SQVTM, CDR2 ANQGSEA. The CDR3 sequence: CSVVGLAGSYNEQFF. In DNA form, the CDR3 reads TGCAGCGTTGTGGGACTAGCGGGTAGCTACAATGAGCAGTTCTTC.

In its sample, this clone was seen once. The V gene is TRBV5-1, the J gene TRBJ2-7, with TRBD1 matching over 8 bases. This CDR3 is built from 13 residues. From germline, CDR1 is SGHRS and CDR2 YFSETQ. J gave up 2 bases and V 8 bases, and 6 bases lay outside the gene matches. In DNA, the CDR3 is TGCGCCAGTTCGCAGGGGGCGACCTACGAGCAGTACTTC. Residues: CASSQGATYEQYF.

This chain joins TRBV6-1 and TRBJ2-7; 8 nucleotides match TRBD1. V shed 1 base, J shed 4 bases, and the junction held 6 bases outside the gene matches. This CDR3 region has 15 residues. Germline-derived CDR1 and CDR2 are MNHNS and SASEGT. As DNA, the CDR3 is TGTGCCAGCAGTGAAGAGGTCAGGGGGCCGTACGAGCAGTACTTC. It yields the protein CASSEEVRGPYEQYF.

This clone was seen a handful of times. The chain couples TRBV10-1 to TRBJ2-7, with D uncertain. The germline gives CDR1 WNHNN, CDR2 SYGVQD (reference sequence). The V and J ends lost 6 bases and 4 bases respectively, with 7 bases between them. The CDR3 has 11 residues. Here the CDR3 DNA reads TGCGCCAGCAGCCTCGGGTACGAGCAGTACTTC. It is translated as CASSLGYEQYF.

The chain carries TRBV7-8 and TRBJ2-7; a possible D gene is TRBD2 (5 bases). V was trimmed by 1 base and J by 2 bases, leaving 15 bases between them. The CDR3 consists of 16 residues. CDR1 and CDR2 (germline): SGHVS, FQNEAQ. The CDR3 DNA sequence: TGTGCCAGCAGCTTAGTTTTAGCCGGGATAACCTACGAGCAGTACTTC. It codes for CASSLVLAGITYEQYF.

The chain joins TRBV2 to TRBJ2-2; 8 bases are shared with TRBD2. The CDR3 covers 18 residues. Germline CDR1 is SNHLY and CDR2 is FYNNEI. J lost 4 bases, V lost 2 bases, and 12 bases had no gene match. The CDR3 spells CASSELPSGRSVTGELFF. The CDR3 bases are TGTGCCAGCAGTGAATTGCCGAGCGGGAGATCGGTCACCGGGGAGCTGTTTTTT.

The chain is built from TRBV7-6 and TRBJ2-2; TRBD2 is a possible D gene (5 bases). The V end was cut by 5 bases, the J end by 3 bases, with 7 bases between. CDR1 and CDR2 from the germline V gene are SGHVS and FNYEAQ. The CDR3 sequence is 13 residues long. DNA for the CDR3: TGTGCCAGCAGCGGGAGCTACACCGGGGAGCTGTTTTTT. Translated: CASSGSYTGELFF.

The chain is built from TRBV9 and TRBJ2-7, with 7 bases lining up with TRBD1. The CDR3 covers 16 residues. CDR1 and CDR2 (germline): SGDLS, YYNGEE. The junction had 16 bases not matched to a gene; V was cut back by 5 bases and J by 5 bases. The chain's CDR3 is CASRAAGGGQIDEQYF. CDR3 sequence (DNA): TGTGCCAGCAGAGCTGCTGGTGGGGGACAGATCGACGAGCAGTACTTC.

The V gene is TRBV5-1, the J gene TRBJ2-3; 8 bases align to TRBD2. Germline assignment: CDR1 SGHRS and CDR2 YFSETQ. The CDR3 has 16 amino acids. The junction had 5 bases not matched to a gene; V was cut back by 2 bases and J by 0 bases. CDR3 residues: CASSFIPSGSTDTQYF. The CDR3 DNA reads TGCGCCAGCAGCTTTATCCCTAGCGGGAGCACAGATACGCAGTATTTT.

The chain employs TRBV10-3 and TRBJ2-7; 13 bases fit TRBD2. Germline trimming cut 3 bases from V and 5 bases from J; bases unmatched to any gene: 13. The V gene's germline CDR1 is ENHRY and CDR2 SYGVKD. The CDR3 has 18 amino acids. The CDR3 sequence is CAISDPGQMGLAGNEQYF. In DNA, the CDR3 is TGTGCCATCAGTGACCCGGGACAGATGGGACTAGCGGGAAACGAGCAGTACTTC.

The chain carries TRBV28 and TRBJ1-2; the match to TRBD1 covers 8 bases. Germline V gene data show CDR1 as MDHEN and CDR2 as SYDVKM. The CDR3 loop spans 16 amino acids. V was clipped by 5 bases and J by 1 base; unmatched bases: 9. The CDR3, as DNA: TGTGCCAGCAGTGCAGGGACAGGTAGTGTTAACTATGGCTACACCTTC. It yields the protein CASSAGTGSVNYGYTF.

For this clone: An end of the junction does not agree with germline; a read error may underlie this. The rearrangement uses TRBV5-1 and TRBJ2-1, with 9 positions matching TRBD2. The germline V gene encodes CDR1 SGHRS and CDR2 YFSETQ. The CDR3 consists of 17 residues. The CDR3 DNA is TGCGCCAGCAGCTTGGCCTATAGCGGGGGCTCCTTCAATGAGCAGTTCTTC. This translates into CASSLAYSGGSFNEQFF.

The CDR3 reads CASSVSGSWTYEQYF. In DNA form, the CDR3 reads TGTGCCAGCAGTGTTAGCGGGAGTTGGACCTACGAGCAGTACTTC. V is TRBV9 and J is TRBJ2-7; 9 bases line up with TRBD2. The CDR3 loop spans 15 amino acids. The germline V gene encodes CDR1 SGDLS and CDR2 YYNGEE. The trim removed 5 bases at V and 2 bases at J, leaving 8 bases unmatched.

CDR3 DNA sequence: TGTGCCAGCAGTGATCCTAACAGAGCCTACGAGCAGTACTTC. Protein product: CASSDPNRAYEQYF. The chain has TRBV28 and TRBJ2-7; the D is unclear. The CDR3 sequence is 14 residues long. Per germline, CDR1 MDHEN and CDR2 SYDVKM. V lost 5 bases and J 2 bases, leaving 13 bases between the germline ends.

This clone appeared a few times. This chain links TRBV19 with TRBJ1-5, with TRBD1 identical over 7 bases. After removal of 2 bases from V and 4 bases from J, the junction contained 5 bases not matched to a gene. This CDR3 contains 15 residues. From germline, CDR1 is LNHDA and CDR2 SQIVND (reference sequence). This chain's CDR3 is CASSILTGANQPQHF. For the CDR3, the DNA is TGTGCCAGTAGTATATTAACAGGGGCGAATCAGCCCCAGCATTTT. Based on the CDR3 plus reference TRBV19 and TRBJ1-5, the full variable domain is DGGITQSPKYLFRKEGQNVTLSCEQNLNHDAMYWYRQDPGQGLRLIYYSQIVNDFQKGDIAEGYSVSREKKESFPLTVTSAQKNPTAFYLCASSILTGANQPQHFGDGTRLSIL.

The chain recombines TRBV29-1 with TRBJ2-7, with D tentatively TRBD2 (6 bases). This CDR3 is built from 15 residues. Between the trimmed V and J ends, which lost 6 bases and 0 bases, there was a span of 18 bases. Germline lookup yields CDR1 SQVTM and CDR2 ANQGSEA. CDR3 nucleotides: TGCAGCGTAGCAGCCGGGACTTACCCCTCCTACGAGCAGTACTTC. This sequence encodes CSVAAGTYPSYEQYF.

This CDR3 is CARSVPGQGNTGELFF. The CDR3 DNA is TGTGCCAGAAGCGTACCGGGACAGGGTAACACCGGGGAGCTGTTTTTT. The chain carries TRBV5-3 and TRBJ2-2; 9 nucleotides line up with TRBD1. TRBV5-3 is flagged as an ORF with uncertain function. V gave up 4 bases and J gave up 2 bases; unmatched junction bases: 6. The CDR3 is 16 residues long.

This chain connects TRBV7-9 to TRBJ1-2, with D perhaps TRBD1 (5 bases). Germline V gene data show CDR1 as SEHNR and CDR2 as FQNEAQ (reference sequence). The V gene lost 1 base and the J gene lost 2 bases, with 8 bases spanning the gap. The CDR3 totals 14 residues. The CDR3 is CASSLEAGNYGYTF. DNA of the CDR3: TGTGCCAGCAGCTTAGAGGCAGGGAACTATGGCTACACCTTC.

The chain recombines TRBV13 with TRBJ2-3; 9 bases match TRBD2. This CDR3 has 15 residues. V was clipped by 4 bases and J by 6 bases; unmatched bases: 8. Per the germline V gene, CDR1 is PRHDT and CDR2 is FYEKMQ (reference sequence). The chain's CDR3 is CASSSGLAGADTQYF. As DNA, the CDR3 is TGTGCCAGCAGCTCCGGTTTAGCGGGAGCGGATACGCAGTATTTT.

The V and J genes are TRBV30 and TRBJ2-7; TRBD1 might be the D (6 bases). This CDR3 spans 14 amino acids. Per the germline V gene, CDR1 is GTSNPN and CDR2 is SVGIG (reference sequence). Trimming took 4 bases from V and 2 from J, leaving 15 bases between them. The CDR3 nucleotides read TGTGCCTGGAATAACCGGGACACAACCTACGAGCAGTACTTC. This encodes CAWNNRDTTYEQYF.

This clone showed up just once. The chain recombines TRBV7-9 with TRBJ2-1; 8 bases agree with TRBD2. Germline values: CDR1 SEHNR, CDR2 FQNEAQ (reference sequence). This CDR3 comprises 15 residues. V lost 5 bases and J lost 6; bases outside the gene matches: 9. The CDR3 DNA follows: TGTGCCAGCAGCAAACCGGGACTAGGTCGCAATGAGCAGTTCTTC. This gives the protein CASSKPGLGRNEQFF.

CDR3 sequence: CASSQDRAGGLSGANVLTF. The DNA of the CDR3 is TGCGCCAGCAGCCAAGATAGAGCGGGAGGCCTCTCTGGGGCCAACGTCCTGACTTTC. The rearrangement joins TRBV4-1 to TRBJ2-6, with 9 bases aligning to TRBD2. From germline, CDR1 is MGHRA and CDR2 YSYEKL. Germline trimming cut 0 bases from V and 0 bases from J; bases unmatched to any gene: 6. CDR3 length equals 19 residues.

V and J are TRBV7-3 and TRBJ1-2; 12 nucleotides line up with TRBD1. CDR1 SGHTA and CDR2 FQGTGA come from the germline V gene. Unmatched junction bases numbered 3, after V lost 0 bases and J lost 7 bases. This CDR3 is built from 15 residues. Here the CDR3 DNA reads TGTGCCAGCAGCTTAACGGGACAGGGGGCTGGTGGCTACACCTTC. Its protein is CASSLTGQGAGGYTF.